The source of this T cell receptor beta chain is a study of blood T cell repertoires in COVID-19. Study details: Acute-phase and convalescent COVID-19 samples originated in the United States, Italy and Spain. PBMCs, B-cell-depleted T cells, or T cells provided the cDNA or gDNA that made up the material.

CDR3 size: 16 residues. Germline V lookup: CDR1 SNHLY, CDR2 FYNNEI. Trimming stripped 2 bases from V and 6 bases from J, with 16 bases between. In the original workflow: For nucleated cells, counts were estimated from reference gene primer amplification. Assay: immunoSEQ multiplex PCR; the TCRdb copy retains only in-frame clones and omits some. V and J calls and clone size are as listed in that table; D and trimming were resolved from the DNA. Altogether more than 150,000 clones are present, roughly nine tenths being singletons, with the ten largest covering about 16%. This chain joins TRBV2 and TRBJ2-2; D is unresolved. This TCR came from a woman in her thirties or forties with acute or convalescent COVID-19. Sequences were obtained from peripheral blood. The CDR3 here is CASSEYISSLAGELFF. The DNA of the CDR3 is TGTGCCAGCAGTGAATACATTTCTTCTCTCGCCGGGGAGCTGTTTTTT. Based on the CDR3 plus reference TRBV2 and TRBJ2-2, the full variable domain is EPEVTQTPSHQVTQMGQEVILRCVPISNHLYFYWYRQILGQKVEFLVSFYNNEISEKSEIFDDQFSVERPDGSNFTLKIRSTKLEDSAMYFCASSEYISSLAGELFFGEGSRLTVL.